This TCR beta chain was obtained from a study of PD-L1 blockade in urothelial cancer. For the study at large: About 90% of the roughly 30 patients were men whose urothelial cancer was bladder-origin. Enrolled patients had been treated previously with 0 to 3 chemotherapy regimens. Study-wide findings and caveats: Stronger expansion of tumor-associated clones in blood at 3 weeks distinguished durable-benefit patients.

The table lists this clone with a count of one. Its antigen remains unidentified. As for time point: pretreatment peripheral blood. Germline V CDR1 and CDR2: MNHEY, SMNVEV (reference sequence). The V end was cut by 5 bases, the J end by 6 bases, with 14 bases between. The CDR3 extends over 14 amino acids. Repertoires were generated with immunoSEQ multiplex PCR, while TCRdb's copy carries only in-frame clones and drops some. The sample gives 100,000 to 150,000 clones, 84% of which show up once; 3.2% is in the top ten. The genes are TRBV27 and TRBJ1-5; the D gene is possibly TRBD1 (6 bases). The receptor was derived from a man aged 50 to 59 with urothelial cancer. Sample: PBMCs, taken around atezolizumab (anti-PD-L1) treatment. The CDR3 reads CASSRGLGGQPQHF. The CDR3 DNA sequence: TGTGCCAGCAGTAGAGGTTTAGGGGGTCAGCCCCAGCATTTT.